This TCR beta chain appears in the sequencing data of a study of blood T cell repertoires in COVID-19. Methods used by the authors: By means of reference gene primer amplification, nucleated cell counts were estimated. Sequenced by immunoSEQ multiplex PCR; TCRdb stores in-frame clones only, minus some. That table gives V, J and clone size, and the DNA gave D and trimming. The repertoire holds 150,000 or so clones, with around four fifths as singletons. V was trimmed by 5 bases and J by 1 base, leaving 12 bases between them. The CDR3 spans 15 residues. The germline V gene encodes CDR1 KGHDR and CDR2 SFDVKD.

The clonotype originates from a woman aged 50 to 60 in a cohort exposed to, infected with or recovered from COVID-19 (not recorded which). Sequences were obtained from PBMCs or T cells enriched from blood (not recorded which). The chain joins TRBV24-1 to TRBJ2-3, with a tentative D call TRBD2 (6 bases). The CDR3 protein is CATSGREAGTDTQYF. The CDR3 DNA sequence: TGTGCCACCAGTGGGCGGGAAGCGGGCACAGATACGCAGTATTTT.